This TCR beta chain was retrieved from a study of blood T cell repertoires in COVID-19 (TCRdb year 2020). Looking at the study overall: Collaborator samples came from the United States, Italy and Spain and covered acute and convalescent phases of COVID-19. The material from the prospective study consisted of cDNA or gDNA derived from T cells, B-cell-depleted T cells, or PBMCs. Deeply sampled blood TCRbeta repertoires from subjects exposed to, actively infected with, or recovered from COVID-19 were included in the dataset. The repertoires were released in a freely available public database meant as a resource for research on the immune response to SARS-CoV-2. The samples were drawn from two sources: the first 160 participants of the ongoing ImmuneRACE study, and 1,000 to 1,500 subjects contributed by 6 global collaborators. Sample metadata almost always included a de-identified subject ID, COVID-19 status, age in years and sex. HLA class I and class II types, where available, came from metadata supplied by the sample provider rather than from assay-based typing. Findings and caveats that apply to the study as a whole: How much clinical and demographic metadata was included differed by source and by participant, and the metadata was provided uncurated.

CDR1 SGHDN and CDR2 FVKESK are derived from the germline V gene. The CDR3, from cysteine to phenylalanine, totals 16 residues. The read is trimmed to its CDR3 DNA, 48 bases read in frame from base 1. Unmatched junction bases come to 10, with V trimmed by 3 bases and J by 5 bases. The immunoSEQ Assay, a bias-controlled multiplex PCR, was used to amplify TCRbeta CDR3 regions from genomic DNA. The original methods were these. Nucleated cell counts per sample were estimated from amplification of reference gene primers within the assay. To quantify the absolute abundance of each unique TCRbeta CDR3 rearrangement, sequence reads were collapsed and filtered. Productive Simpson clonality was computed per sample as the square root of Simpson's diversity index over productive rearrangements. The immuneACCESS repertoire file appears here via TCRdb, limited to in-frame rearrangements. These files lack a portion of the clones; in checked studies, under half of the deficit traces to unresolved V genes, and the cause of the others is not known. The V and J calls and clone size were taken over from that table, and D and trimming were inferred from the DNA. The table for this sample lists 80,000 to 100,000 clones; 75% to 90% of them were counted only once. The ten biggest clones cover 2.5% to 3.5% of the sample.

On this clone itself: This clone's antigen is unknown. Base qualities are not recorded, but no much larger clone differs from it by a single base.

Each collaborating institution followed its own protocols to collect whole blood in K2EDTA tubes. Collaborator samples were shipped for TCRbeta analysis as frozen whole blood, isolated PBMCs, or DNA extracted from either sample type. This clonotype was obtained from a woman aged 45 to 65 with active or convalescent COVID-19. The sample comprised peripheral blood. The receptor chain draws on TRBV14 and TRBJ2-1, with 7 bases matching TRBD1. The DNA reads as follows: TGTGCCAGCAGCCATTTCCAGGGGGTCGCCCACAATGAGCAGTTCTTC. Its protein is CASSHFQGVAHNEQFF.